This TCR beta chain was found in a study of beta chain features in type 1 diabetes. Findings and limits, study-wide: The study notes PCR might favor shorter templates equally in patients and controls. Cells carrying high TCR expression could end up over-represented when cDNA is sequenced.

Isolated RNA was reverse transcribed in full, so expressed TCRB transcripts were sequenced. Some clones are missing from TCRdb's copy, which holds only in-frame ones; the method was immunoSEQ multiplex PCR. The sample lists 310,000 or so clones; approximately 8.2% were seen once. A word on this clone: The target antigen is unknown.

The sample was central memory CD4+ T cells from blood. This receptor was taken from a woman aged 18-29 years in good health.

CDR3 residues: CASNAESSYNEQFF. DNA of the CDR3: TGCGCCAGCAATGCGGAGAGCTCCTACAATGAGCAGTTCTTC. The chain is built from TRBV5-1 and TRBJ2-1, with no clear D. Germline assignment: CDR1 SGHRS and CDR2 YFSETQ. The V gene lost 6 bases and the J gene lost 0 bases, with 10 bases spanning the gap. The CDR3 runs 14 residues.